This T cell receptor beta chain was retrieved from a study of regulatory T cells in long-lasting Graves disease. Time point in this sample: newly diagnosed GD, antithyroid drugs for less than 3 months. The TCR library used RNA extracted from PBMCs. Investigators prepared the TCR beta libraries by applying iRepertoire HTBI primers and Arm-PCR of CDR3 regions. TCRdb analysed the multiplex PCR reads with MiXCR anew, one entry per CDR3 protein. Among about 210,000 distinct CDR3 sequences listed, around 20% were seen once. This clonotype was detected ten times or more. Germline V gene sequence: CDR1 SGHTA, CDR2 FQGTGA. The CDR3 extends over 15 amino acids. The V segment lost 5 bases and the J segment 2 bases; nucleotides outside the gene matches: 3. The same data also contributed to another study, on T cells in Graves' hyperthyroidism and ophthalmopathy.

This specimen was peripheral blood mononuclear cells (PBMCs), taken at new diagnosis, from a patient treated with antithyroid drugs. J is TRBJ2-6 and V is TRBV7-3, with 7 bases lining up with TRBD2. This sequence originates from a woman aged 25 to 39 with Graves disease. The CDR3 reads CASSRGGTGANVLTF. In DNA, the CDR3 is TGTGCCAGCAGCCGCGGGGGAACTGGGGCCAACGTCCTGACTTTC.